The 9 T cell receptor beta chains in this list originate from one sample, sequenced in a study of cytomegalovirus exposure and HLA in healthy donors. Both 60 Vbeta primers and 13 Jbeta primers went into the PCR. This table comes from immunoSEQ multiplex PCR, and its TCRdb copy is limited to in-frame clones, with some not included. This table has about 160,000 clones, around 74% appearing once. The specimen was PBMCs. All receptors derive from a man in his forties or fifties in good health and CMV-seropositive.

CDR3 bases: TGTGCCAGCAGCGTAGCAAGGGCGGGAGTAGGAGAGCAGTACTTC. Translated, it gives CASSVARAGVGEQYF. The chain links TRBV9 to TRBJ2-7, with 7 positions matching TRBD2. Germline-derived CDR1 and CDR2 are SGDLS and YYNGEE. The J segment lost 7 bases and the V segment lost 0 bases, leaving 10 bases of the junction unmatched. CDR3 length: 15 residues. Together with reference TRBV9 and TRBJ2-7, the CDR3 gives the full variable domain: DSGVTQTPKHLITATGQRVTLRCSPRSGDLSVYWYQQSLDQGLQFLIQYYNGEERAKGNILERFSAQQFPDLHSELNLSSLELGDSALYFCASSVARAGVGEQYFGPGTRLTVT.

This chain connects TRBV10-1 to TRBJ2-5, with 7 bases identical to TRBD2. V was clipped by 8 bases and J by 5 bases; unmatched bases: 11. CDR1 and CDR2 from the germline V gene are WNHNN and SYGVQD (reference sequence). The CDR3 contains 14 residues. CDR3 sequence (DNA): TGCGCCAGCCCCCGGCGCGGGAGTGAGGAGACCCAGTACTTC. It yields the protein CASPRRGSEETQYF.

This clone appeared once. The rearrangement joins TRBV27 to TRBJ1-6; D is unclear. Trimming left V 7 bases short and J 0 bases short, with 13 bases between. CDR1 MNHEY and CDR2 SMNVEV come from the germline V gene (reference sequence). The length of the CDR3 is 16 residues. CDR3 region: CASTLWSSSYNSPLHF. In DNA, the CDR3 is TGTGCCAGCACTTTGTGGAGCAGCTCCTATAATTCACCCCTCCACTTT.

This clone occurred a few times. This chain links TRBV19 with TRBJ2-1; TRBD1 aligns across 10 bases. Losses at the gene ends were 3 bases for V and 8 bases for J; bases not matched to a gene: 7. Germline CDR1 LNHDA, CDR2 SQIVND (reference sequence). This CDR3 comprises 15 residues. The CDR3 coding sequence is TGTGCCAGTAGTATCCGGACAGGGGGAACGTATGAGCAGTTCTTC. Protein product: CASSIRTGGTYEQFF.

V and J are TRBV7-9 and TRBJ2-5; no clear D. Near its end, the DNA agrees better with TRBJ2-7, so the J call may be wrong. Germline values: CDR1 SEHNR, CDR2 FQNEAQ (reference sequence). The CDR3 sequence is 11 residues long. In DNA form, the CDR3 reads TGTGCCAGCAGCGGTACAGTCGAGCAGTACTTC. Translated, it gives CASSGTVEQYF.

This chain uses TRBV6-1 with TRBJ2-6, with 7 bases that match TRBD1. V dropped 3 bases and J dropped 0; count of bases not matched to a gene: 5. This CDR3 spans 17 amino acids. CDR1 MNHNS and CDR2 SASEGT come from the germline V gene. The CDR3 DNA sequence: TGTGCCAGCAGTGAGGGGACAGATTTCTCTGGGGCCAACGTCCTGACTTTC. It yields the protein CASSEGTDFSGANVLTF.

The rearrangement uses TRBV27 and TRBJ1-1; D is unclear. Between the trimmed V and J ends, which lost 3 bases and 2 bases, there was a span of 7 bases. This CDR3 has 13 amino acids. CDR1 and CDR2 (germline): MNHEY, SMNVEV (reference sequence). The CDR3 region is CASSFRVNTEAFF. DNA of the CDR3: TGTGCCAGCAGTTTTCGAGTTAACACTGAAGCTTTCTTT.

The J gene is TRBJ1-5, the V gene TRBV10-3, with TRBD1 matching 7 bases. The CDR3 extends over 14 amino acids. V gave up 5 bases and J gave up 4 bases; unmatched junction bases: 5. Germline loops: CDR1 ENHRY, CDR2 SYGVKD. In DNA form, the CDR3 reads TGTGCCATCAGTTCCACAGGGGCGAATCAGCCCCAGCATTTT. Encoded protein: CAISSTGANQPQHF.

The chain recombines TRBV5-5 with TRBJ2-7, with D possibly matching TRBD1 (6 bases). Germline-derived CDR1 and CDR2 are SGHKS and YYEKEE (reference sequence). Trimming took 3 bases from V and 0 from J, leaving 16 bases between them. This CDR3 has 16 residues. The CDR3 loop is CASSWSRQASSYEQYF. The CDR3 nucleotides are TGTGCCAGCAGCTGGAGCCGACAGGCCTCCTCCTACGAGCAGTACTTC.